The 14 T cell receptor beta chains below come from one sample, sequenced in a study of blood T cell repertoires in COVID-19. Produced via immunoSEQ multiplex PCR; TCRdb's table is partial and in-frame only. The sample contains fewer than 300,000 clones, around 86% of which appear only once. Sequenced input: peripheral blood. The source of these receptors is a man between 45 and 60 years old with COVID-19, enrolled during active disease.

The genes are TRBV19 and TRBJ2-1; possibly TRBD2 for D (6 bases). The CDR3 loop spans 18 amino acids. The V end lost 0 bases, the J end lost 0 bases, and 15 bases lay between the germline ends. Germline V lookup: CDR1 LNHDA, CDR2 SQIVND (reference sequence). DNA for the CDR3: TGTGCCAGTAGTATAGATTTGGACTACTACAGCTCCTACAATGAGCAGTTCTTC. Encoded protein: CASSIDLDYYSSYNEQFF.

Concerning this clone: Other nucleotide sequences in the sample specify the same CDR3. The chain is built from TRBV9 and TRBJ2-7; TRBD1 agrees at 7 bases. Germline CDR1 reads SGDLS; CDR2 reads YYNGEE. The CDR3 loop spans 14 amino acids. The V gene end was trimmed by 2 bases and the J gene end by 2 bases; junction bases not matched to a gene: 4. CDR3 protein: CASSVGQGAYEQYF. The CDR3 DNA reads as TGTGCCAGCAGCGTCGGTCAGGGGGCCTACGAGCAGTACTTC.

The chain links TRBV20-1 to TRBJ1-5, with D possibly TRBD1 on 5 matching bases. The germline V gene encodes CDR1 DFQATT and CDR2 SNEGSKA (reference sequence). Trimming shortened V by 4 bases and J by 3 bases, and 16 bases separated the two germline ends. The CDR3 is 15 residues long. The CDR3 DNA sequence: TGCAGTGCTAATGAGATAGGAGGGGTCAATCAGCCCCAGCATTTT. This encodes CSANEIGGVNQPQHF.

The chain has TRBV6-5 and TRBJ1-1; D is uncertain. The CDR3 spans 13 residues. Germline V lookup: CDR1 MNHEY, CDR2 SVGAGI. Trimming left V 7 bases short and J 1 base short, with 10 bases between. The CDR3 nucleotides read TGTGCCAGCACTAGAGATGGGAACACTGAAGCTTTCTTT. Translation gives CASTRDGNTEAFF.

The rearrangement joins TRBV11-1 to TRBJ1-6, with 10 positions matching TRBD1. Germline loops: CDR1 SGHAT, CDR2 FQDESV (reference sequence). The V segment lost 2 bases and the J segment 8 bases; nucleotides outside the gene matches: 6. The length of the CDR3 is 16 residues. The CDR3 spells CASSLSGTGDHSPLHF. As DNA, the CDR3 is TGTGCCAGCAGCTTATCCGGGACAGGGGACCATTCACCCCTCCACTTT.

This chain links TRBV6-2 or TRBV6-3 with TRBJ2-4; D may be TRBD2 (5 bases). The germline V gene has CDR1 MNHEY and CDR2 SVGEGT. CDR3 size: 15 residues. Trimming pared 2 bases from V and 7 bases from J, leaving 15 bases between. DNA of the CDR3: TGTGCCAGCAGTTACCGAAGCGGCGGCGGGAACATTCAGTACTTC. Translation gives CASSYRSGGGNIQYF.

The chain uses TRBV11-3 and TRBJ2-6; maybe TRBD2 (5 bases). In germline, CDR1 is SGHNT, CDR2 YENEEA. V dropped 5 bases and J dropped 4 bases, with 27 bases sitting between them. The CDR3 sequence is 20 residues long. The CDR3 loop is CASSLNYGLLGGGGANVLTF. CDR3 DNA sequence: TGTGCCAGCAGCCTTAACTACGGACTTCTGGGTGGTGGCGGGGCCAACGTCCTGACTTTC.

The CDR3 DNA reads as TGTGCCAGCAGTCAGACAGGGAACTTGCCCTATGGCTACACCTTC. Its protein product is CASSQTGNLPYGYTF. V and J are TRBV6-6 and TRBJ1-2; 7 nucleotides match TRBD1. Trimming removed 5 bases from V and 4 bases from J; junction bases left unmatched: 10. Looked up from germline, CDR1 is MNHNY and CDR2 is SVGAGI (reference sequence). The CDR3 consists of 15 residues.

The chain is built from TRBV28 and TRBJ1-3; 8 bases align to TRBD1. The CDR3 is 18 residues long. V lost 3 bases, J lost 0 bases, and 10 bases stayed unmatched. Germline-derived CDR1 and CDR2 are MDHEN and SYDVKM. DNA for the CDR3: TGTGCCAGCAGTTTCTCGGACAGGGATCTTGACTCTGGAAACACCATATATTTT. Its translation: CASSFSDRDLDSGNTIYF. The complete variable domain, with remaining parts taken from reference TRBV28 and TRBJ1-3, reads DVKVTQSSRYLVKRTGEKVFLECVQDMDHENMFWYRQDPGLGLRLIYFSYDVKMKEKGDIPEGYSVSREKKERFSLILESASTNQTSMYLCASSFSDRDLDSGNTIYFGEGSWLTVV.

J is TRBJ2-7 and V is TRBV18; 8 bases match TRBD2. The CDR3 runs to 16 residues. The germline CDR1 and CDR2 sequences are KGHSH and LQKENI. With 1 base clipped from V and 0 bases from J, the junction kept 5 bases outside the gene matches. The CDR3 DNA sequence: TGTGCCAGCTCACCACTTGACAGCGGGAGCTCCTACGAGCAGTACTTC. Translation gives CASSPLDSGSSYEQYF.

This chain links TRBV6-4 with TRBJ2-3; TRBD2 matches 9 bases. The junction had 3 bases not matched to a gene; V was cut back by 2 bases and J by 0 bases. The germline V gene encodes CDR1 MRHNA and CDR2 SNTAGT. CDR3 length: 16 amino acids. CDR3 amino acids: CASSDAGGGSTDTQYF. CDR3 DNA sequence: TGTGCCAGCAGTGACGCGGGAGGGGGAAGCACAGATACGCAGTATTTT.

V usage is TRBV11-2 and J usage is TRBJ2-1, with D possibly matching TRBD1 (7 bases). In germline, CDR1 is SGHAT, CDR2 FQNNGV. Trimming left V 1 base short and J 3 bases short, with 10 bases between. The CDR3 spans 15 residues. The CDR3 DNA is TGTGCCAGCAGCTTAGGACAGGGAGGCTACAATGAGCAGTTCTTC. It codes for CASSLGQGGYNEQFF.

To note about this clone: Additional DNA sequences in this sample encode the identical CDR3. This chain's CDR3 is CASRRLAGGDNEQFF. DNA of the CDR3: TGTGCCAGTAGGAGACTAGCGGGAGGGGACAATGAGCAGTTCTTC. The chain has TRBV19 and TRBJ2-1, with 14 bases aligning to TRBD2. The CDR3 is 15 residues long. J was trimmed by 5 bases and V by 6 bases; bases with no gene match: 3. CDR1 is LNHDA, CDR2 SQIVND, per germline (reference sequence).

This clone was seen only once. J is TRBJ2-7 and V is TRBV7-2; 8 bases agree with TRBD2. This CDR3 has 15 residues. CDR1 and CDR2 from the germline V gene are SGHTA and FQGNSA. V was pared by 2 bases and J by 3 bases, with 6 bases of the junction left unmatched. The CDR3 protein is CASSLSAGGIYEQYF. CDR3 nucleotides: TGTGCCAGCAGCTTATCCGCGGGGGGAATCTACGAGCAGTACTTC.